This TCR beta chain was sequenced during a study of blood T cells in healthy people across ages. A second 7 to 11 cycle PCR used barcoded and J-beta primers. Every cDNA was tagged by a template-switch adaptor with 12 random nucleotides. TCRdb recomputed calls from the 5' RACE reads with MiXCR, one row per CDR3 protein. The sample yields about a million distinct CDR3 sequences, roughly 52% seen once. Regarding this clonotype: The antigen remains unidentified.

Study-level findings and limits: Without sorted subsets, naive and antigen-experienced compartments could not be conclusively compared. Because donor CMV status was unknown, expanded clonotype changes were possibly confounded. Donors of long life had a larger count of naive CD4+ cells and greater diversity than aged donors.

The germline V and J ends were trimmed by 2 bases and 1 base, with 10 bases remaining between them. The CDR3 spans 15 residues. Germline-derived CDR1 and CDR2 are MGHRA and YSYEKL. Sequenced: blood. This rearrangement joins TRBV4-1 to TRBJ2-3, with a possible D match to TRBD1 (6 bases). The sequence came from a man aged 25 to 40 in good health. DNA of the CDR3: TGCGCCAGCAGCCAATGGTGGACAGGCACAGATACGCAGTATTTT. It specifies CASSQWWTGTDTQYF.